The next 20 T cell receptor beta chains were all read from a single sample in a study of OX40 agonist ivuxolimab in advanced cancers. The method was immunoSEQ multiplex PCR; TCRdb's version includes in-frame clones alone and lacks a portion of them. The sample has about 26,000 clones; 83% are singletons. Sequencing was performed on CD4+ or CD8+ T cells sorted from blood, taken in a trial of the OX40 agonist ivuxolimab. All receptors come from an adult with an advanced solid tumor such as melanoma, head and neck, liver or kidney cancer.

This clone was found a few times. V is TRBV6-5 and J is TRBJ1-5; 7 bases agree with TRBD1. CDR3 length: 14 amino acids. CDR1 is MNHEY and CDR2 is SVGAGI in the germline V gene. Trimming cost V 2 bases and J 5 bases; bases outside gene matches: 3. CDR3 bases: TGTGCCAGCAGTTACGGCCAGGGGGATCAGCCCCAGCATTTT. Protein: CASSYGQGDQPQHF.

The gene calls are TRBV27 and TRBJ2-1; 9 bases match TRBD2. The germline V gene has CDR1 MNHEY and CDR2 SMNVEV (reference sequence). This CDR3 has 15 residues. Unmatched junction bases numbered 7, after V lost 2 bases and J lost 8 bases. CDR3 in amino acids: CASSLRSGGFHEQFF. CDR3 nucleotide sequence: TGTGCCAGCAGTTTAAGGAGCGGGGGGTTCCATGAGCAGTTCTTC.

The chain combines TRBV25-1 with TRBJ1-1; D gene uncertain. This CDR3 has 13 residues. Germline CDR1 is MGHDK and CDR2 is SYGVNS. The V and J ends lost 3 bases and 5 bases respectively, with 10 bases between them. CDR3 sequence reads: CASSEFVGTEAFF. The CDR3 region has the DNA TGTGCCAGCAGTGAGTTCGTTGGGACTGAAGCTTTCTTT.

The chain couples TRBV7-9 to TRBJ2-5; no firm D call. The V and J ends lost 1 base and 1 base respectively, with 16 bases between them. CDR1 is SEHNR and CDR2 is FQNEAQ in the germline V gene (reference sequence). This CDR3 comprises 17 residues. The CDR3 reads CASSLESGFLLQETQYF. CDR3 DNA sequence: TGTGCCAGCAGCTTAGAATCGGGTTTCCTCCTCCAAGAGACCCAGTACTTC.

V gene TRBV6-6 combines with J gene TRBJ1-1, with D unresolved. This CDR3 is built from 13 residues. Germline loops: CDR1 MNHNY, CDR2 SVGAGI (reference sequence). V was shortened by 6 bases and J by 0 bases, with 8 bases between the two germline ends. The CDR3 nucleotides read TGTGCCAGCAGCAGTCGGGTGAACACTGAAGCTTTCTTT. This encodes CASSSRVNTEAFF.

This CDR3 reads CASSPLLLGSYEQYF. CDR3 bases: TGTGCCAGTAGTCCCCTATTGTTGGGCAGCTACGAGCAGTACTTC. J is TRBJ2-7 and V is TRBV19; no clear D gene. Germline V gene lookup returns CDR1 LNHDA and CDR2 SQIVND (reference sequence). Trimming left V 5 bases short and J 3 bases short, with 17 bases between. This CDR3 has 15 residues.

The chain combines TRBV5-4 with TRBJ2-3, with D hard to call. Germline V gene data show CDR1 as SGHNT and CDR2 as YYREEE (reference sequence). Trimming left V 2 bases short and J 3 bases short, with 13 bases between. The CDR3 has 15 amino acids. The CDR3 loop is CASSFDDLATDTQYF. CDR3 nucleotide sequence: TGTGCCAGCAGCTTCGATGACTTAGCTACAGATACGCAGTATTTT.

This rearrangement joins TRBV5-6 to TRBJ2-7, with D maybe TRBD1 (5 bases). The CDR3 has 14 amino acids. V was trimmed by 2 bases and J by 3 bases, leaving 12 bases between them. Germline CDR1 SGHDT, CDR2 YYEEEE. The chain's CDR3 is CASSFSGSHYEQYF. Here the CDR3 DNA reads TGTGCCAGCAGCTTTTCAGGGTCTCACTACGAGCAGTACTTC.

The V gene is TRBV6-1, the J gene TRBJ1-3; 11 bases match TRBD1. V dropped 0 bases and J dropped 0; count of bases not matched to a gene: 4. Germline CDR1 MNHNS, CDR2 SASEGT. The CDR3 loop spans 18 amino acids. The DNA for the CDR3 is TGTGCCAGCAGTGAAGCAGGACAGGGGGCCTTCTCTGGAAACACCATATATTTT. This encodes CASSEAGQGAFSGNTIYF.

The genes are TRBV4-1 and TRBJ1-2, with 7 bases that match TRBD1. Germline values: CDR1 MGHRA, CDR2 YSYEKL. CDR3 length equals 19 residues. The ends lost 1 base at V and 0 bases at J; junction bases unmatched: 14. The CDR3 DNA reads TGCGCCAGCAGCCAAGTGCTTTGGGACAGAAATAAAGCTAACTATGGCTACACCTTC. Translated, it gives CASSQVLWDRNKANYGYTF.

The chain uses TRBV6-1 and TRBJ2-7, with D possibly TRBD1 on 6 matching bases. V lost 6 bases and J 3 bases, leaving 18 bases between the germline ends. The CDR3 has 15 residues. Germline loops: CDR1 MNHNS, CDR2 SASEGT. As DNA, the CDR3 is TGTGCCAGCAGGGACGGACAGAACCTCGTCTACGAGCAGTACTTC. Its protein is CASRDGQNLVYEQYF.

This clone was counted a single time. The chain carries TRBV7-9 and TRBJ2-5; D is ambiguous. V was clipped by 1 base and J by 1 base, with 7 bases between them. The germline V gene has CDR1 SEHNR and CDR2 FQNEAQ (reference sequence). This CDR3 is 14 amino acids long. The CDR3 coding sequence is TGTGCCAGCAGCTTAGGTGGGTCCCAAGAGACCCAGTACTTC. Its translation: CASSLGGSQETQYF.

The chain links TRBV29-1 to TRBJ1-2; D uncertain. The CDR3 consists of 11 residues. V lost 3 bases and J lost 4, with 6 bases in between. Germline V gives CDR1 SQVTM, CDR2 ANQGSEA. DNA of the CDR3: TGCAGCGTTGACAACGGCTATGGCTACACCTTC. This codes for CSVDNGYGYTF.

V is TRBV4-2 and J is TRBJ2-7; TRBD1 matches at 7 bases. The germline CDR1 and CDR2 sequences are LGHNA and YNFKEQ. CDR3 length: 16 residues. V dropped 1 base and J dropped 0; count of bases not matched to a gene: 6. CDR3 bases: TGTGCCAGCAGCCAAGGTGGGACAGCCAGCTCCTACGAGCAGTACTTC. This sequence encodes CASSQGGTASSYEQYF.

The V gene is TRBV15, the J gene TRBJ2-1, with TRBD2 matching over 8 bases. There are 15 residues in the CDR3. V was clipped by 2 bases and J by 3 bases; unmatched bases: 3. From germline, CDR1 is LNHNV and CDR2 YYDKDF (reference sequence). The CDR3 region is CATSRTSGGYNEQFF. CDR3 DNA: TGTGCCACCAGCAGAACTAGCGGCGGCTACAATGAGCAGTTCTTC.

This chain joins TRBV18 and TRBJ2-1; 7 bases align to TRBD2. Germline V lookup: CDR1 KGHSH, CDR2 LQKENI. The CDR3 sequence is 15 residues long. Trimming removed 6 bases from V and 4 bases from J; junction bases left unmatched: 9. This chain's CDR3 is CASSAPAGLYNEQFF. CDR3 nucleotides: TGTGCCAGCTCCGCCCCAGCGGGGCTATACAATGAGCAGTTCTTC.

This clone was detected only once. The rearrangement joins TRBV6-1 to TRBJ2-7, with TRBD2 matching 11 bases. The trim removed 8 bases at V and 6 bases at J, leaving 6 bases unmatched. CDR1 and CDR2 (germline): MNHNS, SASEGT. The CDR3 spans 13 residues. CDR3 sequence: CASLAGGPPEQYF. DNA for the CDR3: TGTGCCAGCTTAGCGGGGGGGCCCCCCGAGCAGTACTTC.

The rearrangement uses TRBV7-8 and TRBJ1-1, with D possibly TRBD1 on 6 matching bases. CDR1 is SGHVS, CDR2 FQNEAQ, per germline. Trimming took off 0 bases at V and 5 bases at J, with 13 bases between the two ends. This CDR3 is built from 15 residues. The CDR3 protein is CASSLASGALTEAFF. In DNA, the CDR3 is TGTGCCAGCAGCTTAGCATCGGGGGCGCTAACTGAAGCTTTCTTT.

The gene calls are TRBV27 and TRBJ2-7, with TRBD1 matching over 10 bases. The germline V gene encodes CDR1 MNHEY and CDR2 SMNVEV (reference sequence). After removal of 2 bases from V and 2 bases from J, the junction contained 3 bases not matched to a gene. This CDR3 is 15 amino acids long. Here the CDR3 reads CASSLGGQGTYEQYF. The CDR3, as DNA: TGTGCCAGCAGTTTAGGGGGACAGGGGACCTACGAGCAGTACTTC.

Here the CDR3 DNA reads TGTGCCAGCAGCTCCGGGGGGAGCTCCTACAATGAGCAGTTCTTC. Protein product: CASSSGGSSYNEQFF. The chain is built from TRBV7-8 and TRBJ2-1; 7 nucleotides agree with TRBD2. Germline CDR1 is SGHVS and CDR2 is FQNEAQ. V gave up 4 bases and J gave up 0 bases; unmatched junction bases: 3. The CDR3 contains 15 residues.